Listed here is a single T cell receptor beta chain. The sample is drawn from a study of technical replicates of blood from a handful of donors. There are 15 residues in the CDR3. The table came from immunoSEQ multiplex PCR; TCRdb's copy has only in-frame clones and leaves some out. The sample consists of about 82,000 clones, 75% to 95% of them appearing once. The sequenced sample was T cells isolated from PBMCs. The chain employs TRBV21-1 and TRBJ1-4; the table gives TRBD1 as D, unverified against the DNA. TRBV21-1 is labeled a pseudogene. The source is a human donor in good health. This CDR3 reads CASSKEGQANEKLFF. The CDR3 coding sequence is TGTGCCAGCAGCAAAGAAGGACAGGCTAATGAAAAACTGTTTTTT.